This note documents a single TCR beta chain sequence. Its target is unknown. TCRdb's copy holds only in-frame clones and misses some; the assay was immunoSEQ multiplex PCR. The repertoire has around 110,000 clones, nearly 90% of them found once; the top ten carry about 5%. This record comes from a study of T cell responses to AZD1222 COVID-19 vaccine. Second-dose recipients at about 4 or about 12 weeks were treated as one pooled group. Study-wide points: The study found vaccine-associated CD4 TCRs spanning spike, dominant at 160-218 and 743-854. None of the repertoires were sampled until the peak T cell response had passed.

The source is an adult who received the AZD1222 COVID-19 vaccine. This specimen consisted of peripheral blood, obtained 28 days after the second AZD1222 dose.

The CDR3 loop reads CASSQVTSGGSSSYNEQFF. In DNA form, the CDR3 reads TGTGCCAGCAGCCAGGTGACTAGCGGGGGGTCCAGCTCCTACAATGAGCAGTTCTTC. The V gene is TRBV3-1 (or the pseudogene TRBV3-2), the J gene TRBJ2-1; 13 bases align to TRBD2. There are 19 residues in the CDR3. V lost 3 bases, J lost 0 bases, and 8 bases stayed unmatched. Germline CDR1 LGHDT, CDR2 YNNKEL (reference sequence).